This entry lists 17 T cell receptor beta chains sequenced from one sample in a study of glioma-infiltrating T cells after dendritic cell vaccination. Using immunoSEQ multiplex PCR, the repertoire was profiled, and TCRdb retains in-frame clones only, with some absent. In the table there are about 25,000 clones, roughly 90% of which are singletons. The time point here: after dendritic cell vaccination, including at tumor progression/relapse. Material: blood, obtained after dendritic cell vaccination. All receptors derive from a human donor with glioblastoma.

This chain connects TRBV11-2 to TRBJ1-2; TRBD1 matches 7 bases. Per the germline V gene, CDR1 is SGHAT and CDR2 is FQNNGV. V was clipped by 5 bases and J by 5 bases; unmatched bases: 11. CDR3 size: 15 residues. CDR3 in amino acids: CASSRHRDSVYGYTF. DNA of the CDR3: TGTGCCAGCAGCCGTCACCGGGACAGCGTTTATGGCTACACCTTC.

The CDR3 DNA reads TGCGCCAGCAGCCAATCATTTCGGGACAGGGGCTTCACAGATACGCAGTATTTT. This sequence encodes CASSQSFRDRGFTDTQYF. The chain joins TRBV4-1 to TRBJ2-3, with TRBD1 matching 10 bases. Trimming removed 2 bases from V and 2 bases from J; junction bases left unmatched: 10. Germline V CDR1 and CDR2: MGHRA, YSYEKL. The CDR3 sequence is 18 residues long.

This clone was counted between two and nine times. The V and J genes are TRBV5-5 and TRBJ2-5; D not resolved. The last part of the DNA fits TRBJ2-7 better; the J call may be wrong. Looked up from germline, CDR1 is SGHKS and CDR2 is YYEKEE (reference sequence). The CDR3 is 15 residues long. The CDR3 region has the DNA TGTGCCAGCAGCTTGGGAATGACACACTCCTACGAGCAGTACTTC. Its translation is CASSLGMTHSYEQYF.

This rearrangement joins TRBV4-2 to TRBJ1-5; D unclear. This CDR3 comprises 13 residues. The germline V gene encodes CDR1 LGHNA and CDR2 YNFKEQ. Trimming took 0 bases from V and 5 from J, leaving 5 bases between them. CDR3 loop: CASSQDSDQPQHF. Here the CDR3 DNA reads TGTGCCAGCAGCCAAGATTCGGATCAGCCCCAGCATTTT.

The V gene is TRBV5-1, the J gene TRBJ2-7; TRBD2 matches at 7 bases. V was pared by 2 bases and J by 3 bases, with 5 bases of the junction left unmatched. The V gene's germline CDR1 is SGHRS and CDR2 YFSETQ. CDR3 length equals 14 residues. CDR3 DNA: TGCGCCAGCAGCTTTACCGGGACTAACTACGAGCAGTACTTC. It codes for CASSFTGTNYEQYF.

This clone was observed once. The chain uses TRBV4-2 and TRBJ1-5; possible D gene TRBD1, 6 bases. The CDR3 contains 14 residues. The germline V gene encodes CDR1 LGHNA and CDR2 YNFKEQ. The germline V and J ends were trimmed by 4 bases and 7 bases, with 14 bases remaining between them. CDR3 residues: CASSPTGRGQPQHF. The DNA of the CDR3 is TGTGCCAGCAGCCCCACAGGGAGGGGCCAGCCCCAGCATTTT.

This chain connects TRBV5-1 to TRBJ2-5, with D maybe TRBD1 (6 bases). The germline gives CDR1 SGHRS, CDR2 YFSETQ. V lost 4 bases and J lost 4, with 11 bases in between. The CDR3 runs 13 residues. The CDR3 coding sequence is TGCGCCAGCAGCGCCGGGACACTAGAGACCCAGTACTTC. This gives the protein CASSAGTLETQYF.

J is TRBJ2-5 and V is TRBV19; 7 bases are shared with TRBD1. The CDR3 contains 14 residues. Germline trimming cut 7 bases from V and 5 bases from J; bases unmatched to any gene: 10. Per the germline V gene, CDR1 is LNHDA and CDR2 is SQIVND (reference sequence). CDR3 DNA: TGTGCCAGTAACCAAGGACAGGTGAGGGAGACCCAGTACTTC. Translated: CASNQGQVRETQYF.

The chain employs TRBV12-5 and TRBJ1-1; 11 nucleotides agree with TRBD1. CDR3 length equals 14 residues. Germline V gene data show CDR1 as LGHNT and CDR2 as FRNRAP. Unmatched junction bases numbered 2, after V lost 5 bases and J lost 3 bases. The CDR3 loop reads CASGGTGGDTEAFF. The CDR3 DNA sequence: TGTGCTAGTGGTGGGACAGGGGGGGACACTGAAGCTTTCTTT.

The chain uses TRBV19 and TRBJ2-7; possible D gene TRBD2, 6 bases. Germline V gene lookup returns CDR1 LNHDA and CDR2 SQIVND (reference sequence). The V end was cut by 5 bases, the J end by 2 bases, with 10 bases between. The CDR3 covers 13 residues. The CDR3 region has the DNA TGTGCCAGTAGTGGACCGGGGGCCTACGAGCAGTACTTC. Its translation: CASSGPGAYEQYF.

This chain links TRBV6-1 with TRBJ2-5; 9 positions agree with TRBD2. This CDR3 comprises 14 residues. Germline V gene lookup returns CDR1 MNHNS and CDR2 SASEGT. V shed 6 bases, J shed 3 bases, and the junction held 5 bases outside the gene matches. The CDR3 nucleotides are TGTGCCAGCAGGCTAGCGGGGTACGAAGAGACCCAGTACTTC. It translates to CASRLAGYEETQYF.

The V call is TRBV11-2, the J call TRBJ1-2; 8 bases fit TRBD1. CDR3 size: 15 residues. Germline assignment: CDR1 SGHAT and CDR2 FQNNGV. V dropped 5 bases and J dropped 5; count of bases not matched to a gene: 10. CDR3 loop: CASSLAPGGAYGYTF. The CDR3 DNA reads TGTGCCAGCAGCCTCGCCCCAGGGGGCGCGTATGGCTACACCTTC.

This rearrangement joins TRBV5-8 to TRBJ1-5; D gene ambiguous. Germline V gene data show CDR1 as SGHTS and CDR2 as YDEGEE. V was shortened by 0 bases and J by 6 bases, with 10 bases between the two germline ends. The CDR3 loop spans 14 amino acids. The CDR3 sequence is CASSLGGSGQPQHF. The CDR3 nucleotides are TGTGCCAGCAGCTTGGGAGGGTCGGGTCAGCCCCAGCATTTT.

V and J are TRBV19 and TRBJ1-5; D possibly corresponds to TRBD1 (5 bases). Germline CDR1 and CDR2: LNHDA and SQIVND (reference sequence). There are 17 residues in the CDR3. The V end was cut by 3 bases, the J end by 0 bases, with 15 bases between. DNA for the CDR3: TGTGCCAGTAGTATCGGGCAGGGAGGGGATAGCAATCAGCCCCAGCATTTT. Protein: CASSIGQGGDSNQPQHF.

The V call is TRBV5-5, the J call TRBJ2-4, with unresolved D. The CDR3 totals 13 residues. The V end lost 4 bases, the J end lost 0 bases, and 5 bases lay between the germline ends. From germline, CDR1 is SGHKS and CDR2 YYEKEE (reference sequence). The CDR3 loop reads CASSAPAKNIQYF. CDR3 coding DNA: TGTGCCAGCAGCGCGCCAGCCAAAAACATTCAGTACTTC.

The chain has TRBV6-4 and TRBJ2-1; D may be TRBD2 (5 bases). In germline, CDR1 is MRHNA, CDR2 SNTAGT. The CDR3 contains 14 residues. V lost 6 bases and J lost 6, with 15 bases in between. In nucleotides, the CDR3 is TGTGCCAGCAGCCCTAGGAGTCGGGGCAATGAGCAGTTCTTC. Its translation: CASSPRSRGNEQFF.

Here the CDR3 reads CASSTTGYSFFPSEKLFF. The CDR3 DNA is TGTGCCAGCAGCACTACAGGATATAGTTTTTTCCCTTCCGAAAAACTGTTTTTT. This chain links TRBV7-9 with TRBJ1-4; D is perhaps TRBD1 (5 bases). Trimming took 5 bases from V and 8 from J, leaving 27 bases between them. The CDR3 is 18 amino acids. CDR1 is SEHNR and CDR2 is FQNEAQ in the germline V gene (reference sequence).